A single sample is the source of the 24 T cell receptor beta chains below, sequenced in a study of cytomegalovirus exposure and HLA in healthy donors. Assay used: immunoSEQ multiplex PCR; TCRdb lists only in-frame clones, some missing. The sample consists of more than 50,000 clones, roughly nine tenths of them appearing once. Sample: PBMCs. The receptors stem from a woman in her twenties or thirties in good health and CMV-seronegative.

The J gene is TRBJ1-5, the V gene TRBV2; 8 positions agree with TRBD1. The CDR3 extends over 13 amino acids. V shed 6 bases and J 6 bases; nucleotides not matched to a gene: 4. CDR1 is SNHLY, CDR2 FYNNEI, per germline. The CDR3 DNA sequence: TGTGCCAGCAGCGGACAGGGAGGTCAGCCCCAGCATTTT. Protein: CASSGQGGQPQHF.

The V call is TRBV6-5, the J call TRBJ2-2; D unresolved. This CDR3 region has 13 residues. The germline gives CDR1 MNHEY, CDR2 SVGAGI. V lost 3 bases and J 6 bases, leaving 8 bases between the germline ends. CDR3 DNA: TGTGCCAGCAGTTATATTAGATCCGGGGAGCTGTTTTTT. Amino acid sequence: CASSYIRSGELFF.

This chain connects TRBV19 to TRBJ2-5; 11 nucleotides line up with TRBD2. With V trimmed by 6 bases and J by 1 base, 7 bases remained unmatched. CDR3 length: 16 residues. Germline CDR1 and CDR2: LNHDA and SQIVND (reference sequence). CDR3: CASSLGLAGFQETQYF. For the CDR3, the DNA is TGTGCCAGTAGCCTAGGACTAGCGGGTTTCCAAGAGACCCAGTACTTC.

J is TRBJ2-3 and V is TRBV2; maybe TRBD2 (5 bases). Germline V lookup: CDR1 SNHLY, CDR2 FYNNEI. V was cut by 7 bases and J by 3 bases, with 20 bases left in between. The CDR3 is 16 amino acids. The CDR3 here is CASKITPSSRTDTQYF. CDR3 sequence (DNA): TGTGCCAGCAAAATAACCCCTAGCTCCCGGACAGATACGCAGTATTTT.

The chain recombines TRBV7-6 with TRBJ2-6, with D unclear. Trimming removed 6 bases at V and 0 bases at J, with 9 bases between. The V gene's germline CDR1 is SGHVS and CDR2 FNYEAQ. This CDR3 has 15 residues. CDR3 nucleotides: TGTGCCAGCAGTCCCAGGTACTCTGGGGCCAACGTCCTGACTTTC. This sequence encodes CASSPRYSGANVLTF.

The V call is TRBV7-9, the J call TRBJ2-3; 7 nucleotides line up with TRBD1. V shed 1 base, J shed 6 bases, and the junction held 10 bases outside the gene matches. Germline values: CDR1 SEHNR, CDR2 FQNEAQ (reference sequence). This CDR3 region has 16 residues. As DNA, the CDR3 is TGTGCCAGCAGCTTAGGGGGGACAGTGAACCTTGATACGCAGTATTTT. Translation: CASSLGGTVNLDTQYF.

The chain is built from TRBV14 and TRBJ2-3; D gene uncertain. V was cut by 6 bases and J by 1 base, with 5 bases left in between. Per germline, CDR1 SGHDN and CDR2 FVKESK. The CDR3 totals 12 residues. Here the CDR3 reads CASSIGTDTQYF. The CDR3, as DNA: TGTGCCAGCAGTATTGGCACAGATACGCAGTATTTT.

The rearrangement links TRBV28 to TRBJ1-1; no definite D call. V was trimmed by 6 bases and J by 5 bases, leaving 16 bases between them. CDR1 is MDHEN and CDR2 is SYDVKM in the germline V gene. The CDR3 runs 14 residues. The CDR3 loop reads CASSLAPTGTEAFF. In nucleotides, the CDR3 is TGTGCCAGCAGCTTGGCGCCAACGGGAACTGAAGCTTTCTTT.

V and J are TRBV7-9 and TRBJ2-5; D is perhaps TRBD1 (6 bases). CDR3 size: 14 residues. Trimming took 7 bases from V and 2 from J, leaving 14 bases between them. In germline, CDR1 is SEHNR, CDR2 FQNEAQ (reference sequence). The CDR3 DNA sequence: TGTGCCAGCACCCTGGACAGCCAGCAAGAGACCCAGTACTTC. Amino acids: CASTLDSQQETQYF.

This rearrangement joins TRBV19 to TRBJ2-7, with D maybe TRBD2 (6 bases). This CDR3 contains 18 residues. The V end lost 4 bases, the J end lost 4 bases, and 26 bases lay between the germline ends. Germline V gene data show CDR1 as LNHDA and CDR2 as SQIVND (reference sequence). The chain's CDR3 is CASSKSLVGGRGGYEQYF. The CDR3 DNA is TGTGCCAGTAGTAAGAGTCTGGTGGGAGGTCGCGGTGGGTACGAGCAGTACTTC.

The gene calls are TRBV9 and TRBJ2-1; 12 bases match TRBD2. Germline assignment: CDR1 SGDLS and CDR2 YYNGEE. With 4 bases clipped from V and 8 bases from J, the junction kept 7 bases outside the gene matches. CDR3 length equals 15 residues. The CDR3 sequence is CASSSGASGRDEQFF. In DNA, the CDR3 is TGTGCCAGCAGCTCCGGGGCTAGCGGGAGGGATGAGCAGTTCTTC.

The chain couples TRBV6-1 to TRBJ1-2; 7 nucleotides agree with TRBD1. V shed 7 bases and J 7 bases; nucleotides not matched to a gene: 15. Germline values: CDR1 MNHNS, CDR2 SASEGT. This CDR3 is built from 15 residues. This CDR3 is CASIYTGDSVGGYTF. CDR3 nucleotides: TGTGCCAGCATTTATACAGGGGATTCAGTGGGTGGCTACACCTTC.

The V gene is TRBV4-1, the J gene TRBJ1-5, with 7 bases matching TRBD1. Germline V gene sequence: CDR1 MGHRA, CDR2 YSYEKL. V lost 1 base, J lost 0 bases, and 9 bases stayed unmatched. The CDR3 is 18 amino acids. CDR3 coding DNA: TGCGCCAGCAGCCAAGGGGCAGGGGGAAGCGGTAGCAATCAGCCCCAGCATTTT. It translates to CASSQGAGGSGSNQPQHF.

The V gene is TRBV14, the J gene TRBJ2-1; 11 bases agree with TRBD2. Losses at the gene ends were 5 bases for V and 6 bases for J; bases not matched to a gene: 6. The germline gives CDR1 SGHDN, CDR2 FVKESK. CDR3 size: 15 residues. The chain's CDR3 is CASSVSGRAINEQFF. The CDR3 bases are TGTGCCAGCAGCGTTAGCGGGAGGGCCATCAATGAGCAGTTCTTC.

The CDR3 DNA reads as TGTGCCAGCAGCCGTTCTCTAGCGGGGCTCTCCTACGAGCAGTACTTC. It specifies CASSRSLAGLSYEQYF. This chain links TRBV7-2 with TRBJ2-7, with TRBD2 matching 9 bases. Germline V gene data show CDR1 as SGHTA and CDR2 as FQGNSA. The length of the CDR3 is 16 residues. After removal of 5 bases from V and 0 bases from J, the junction contained 8 bases not matched to a gene.

This clone turned up a few times. The V and J genes are TRBV2 and TRBJ1-2; 8 bases line up with TRBD1. Trimming removed 6 bases from V and 6 bases from J; junction bases left unmatched: 6. Germline CDR1 reads SNHLY; CDR2 reads FYNNEI. The CDR3 extends over 13 amino acids. The chain's CDR3 is CASSQETGDGYTF. CDR3 in DNA: TGTGCCAGCAGCCAAGAGACAGGGGATGGCTACACCTTC.

The chain combines TRBV7-3 with TRBJ2-3, with 8 positions matching TRBD2. Germline assignment: CDR1 SGHTA and CDR2 FQGTGA. This CDR3 is built from 14 residues. The ends lost 5 bases at V and 2 bases at J; junction bases unmatched: 3. The CDR3 nucleotides are TGTGCCAGCAGCCTTAGCGGGGTCACAGATACGCAGTATTTT. Its translation is CASSLSGVTDTQYF.

The V call is TRBV30, the J call TRBJ2-7; tentatively, D is TRBD1 (6 bases). There are 17 residues in the CDR3. V was clipped by 0 bases and J by 5 bases, with 23 bases between them. Per germline, CDR1 GTSNPN and CDR2 SVGIG (reference sequence). CDR3 amino acids: CAWSVSTLGQIGDEQYF. The CDR3 DNA reads TGTGCCTGGAGTGTATCAACGCTCGGACAGATTGGGGACGAGCAGTACTTC.

The chain links TRBV7-7 to TRBJ2-5, with a tentative D call TRBD2 (6 bases). Trimming pared 1 base from V and 2 bases from J, leaving 14 bases between. The CDR3 is made up of 16 amino acids. Germline V gene sequence: CDR1 SSHAT, CDR2 FNYEAQ (reference sequence). The CDR3 DNA reads TGTGCCAGCAGCTTAGGTCGACTAGTTGCGCAAGAGACCCAGTACTTC. As protein: CASSLGRLVAQETQYF.

The chain carries TRBV6-5 and TRBJ1-4, with TRBD1 as a possible D gene (6 bases). Germline V gives CDR1 MNHEY, CDR2 SVGAGI. The CDR3 runs to 14 residues. Trimming cost V 6 bases and J 6 bases, with 14 bases left between them. CDR3 in amino acids: CASRKGGGDEKLFF. The CDR3 nucleotides read TGTGCCAGCAGGAAGGGGGGGGGTGATGAAAAACTGTTTTTT.

The chain carries TRBV15 and TRBJ2-5, with 9 bases lining up with TRBD1. The CDR3 length is 16 residues. V lost 0 bases and J lost 2; bases outside the gene matches: 4. Germline CDR1 is LNHNV and CDR2 is YYDKDF (reference sequence). The CDR3 nucleotides read TGTGCCACCAGCAGAGAAGGGGACAGGGCTCAAGAGACCCAGTACTTC. Amino acid sequence: CATSREGDRAQETQYF.

The chain joins TRBV4-1 to TRBJ2-7; D not resolved. The V gene lost 4 bases and the J gene lost 4 bases, with 11 bases spanning the gap. The CDR3 is 13 residues long. Germline V lookup: CDR1 MGHRA, CDR2 YSYEKL. CDR3 residues: CASSPSTWYEQYF. The CDR3 nucleotides read TGCGCCAGCAGCCCATCTACTTGGTACGAGCAGTACTTC.

The CDR3 bases are TGTGCCAGCAGCTCCCAACGGGTTTTGGATACGCAGTATTTT. Translation gives CASSSQRVLDTQYF. This rearrangement joins TRBV5-6 to TRBJ2-3; D not resolved. Germline CDR1 is SGHDT and CDR2 is YYEEEE. Trimming shortened V by 3 bases and J by 6 bases, and 14 bases separated the two germline ends. The CDR3 has 14 amino acids.

The chain employs TRBV10-1 and TRBJ2-7; 10 positions match TRBD2. The V gene end was trimmed by 3 bases and the J gene end by 4 bases; junction bases not matched to a gene: 6. CDR3 size: 15 residues. CDR1 WNHNN and CDR2 SYGVQD come from the germline V gene (reference sequence). The CDR3 sequence is CASSEEGAGGYEQYF. In nucleotides, the CDR3 is TGCGCCAGCAGTGAAGAAGGAGCGGGAGGGTACGAGCAGTACTTC.